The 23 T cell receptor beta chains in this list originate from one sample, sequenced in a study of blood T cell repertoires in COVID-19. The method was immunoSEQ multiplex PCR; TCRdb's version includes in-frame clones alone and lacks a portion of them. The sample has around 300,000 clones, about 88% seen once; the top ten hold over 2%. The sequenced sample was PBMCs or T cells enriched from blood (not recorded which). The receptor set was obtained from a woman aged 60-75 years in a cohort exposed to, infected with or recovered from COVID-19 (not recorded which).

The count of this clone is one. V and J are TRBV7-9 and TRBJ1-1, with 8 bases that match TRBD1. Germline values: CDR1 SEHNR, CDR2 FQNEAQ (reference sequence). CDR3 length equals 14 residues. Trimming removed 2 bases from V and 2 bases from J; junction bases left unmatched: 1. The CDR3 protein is CASSLQGANTEAFF. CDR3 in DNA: TGTGCCAGCAGCTTACAGGGGGCTAACACTGAAGCTTTCTTT.

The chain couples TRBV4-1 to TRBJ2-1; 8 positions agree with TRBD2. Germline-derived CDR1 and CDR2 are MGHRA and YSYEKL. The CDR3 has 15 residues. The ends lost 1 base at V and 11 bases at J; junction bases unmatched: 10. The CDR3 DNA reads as TGCGCCAGCAGCCAAGGTGACTCGGGGGGGTTTAAGCAGTTCTTC. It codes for CASSQGDSGGFKQFF.

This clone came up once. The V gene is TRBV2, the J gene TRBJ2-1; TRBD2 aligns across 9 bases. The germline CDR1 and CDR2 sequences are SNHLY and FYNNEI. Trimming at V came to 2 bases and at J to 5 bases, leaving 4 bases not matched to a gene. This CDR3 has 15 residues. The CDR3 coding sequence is TGTGCCAGCAGTGAAATTAGCGGGAGCGACAATGAGCAGTTCTTC. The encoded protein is CASSEISGSDNEQFF.

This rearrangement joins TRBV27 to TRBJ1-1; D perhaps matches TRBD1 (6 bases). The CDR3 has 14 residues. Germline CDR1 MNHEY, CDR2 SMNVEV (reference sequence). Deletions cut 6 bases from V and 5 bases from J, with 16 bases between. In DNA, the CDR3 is TGTGCCAGCAGACCATTGTACAGGGCAACTGAAGCTTTCTTT. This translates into CASRPLYRATEAFF.

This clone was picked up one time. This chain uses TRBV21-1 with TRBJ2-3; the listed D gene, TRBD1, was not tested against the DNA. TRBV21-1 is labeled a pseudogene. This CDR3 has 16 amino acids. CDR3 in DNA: TGTGCCAGCACCAATCAGGACAGATGGGACACAGATACGCAGTATTTT. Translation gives CASTNQDRWDTDTQYF.

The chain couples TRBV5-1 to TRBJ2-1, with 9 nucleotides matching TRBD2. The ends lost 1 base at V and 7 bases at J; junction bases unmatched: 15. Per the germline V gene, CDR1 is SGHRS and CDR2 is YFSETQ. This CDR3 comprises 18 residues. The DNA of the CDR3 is TGCGCCAGCAGCTTGAGCCCGACTAGCGGAGCTCCTAGGAATGAGCAGTTCTTC. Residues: CASSLSPTSGAPRNEQFF. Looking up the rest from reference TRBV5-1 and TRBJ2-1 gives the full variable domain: KAGVTQTPRYLIKTRGQQVTLSCSPISGHRSVSWYQQTPGQGLQFLFEYFSETQRNKGNFPGRFSGRQFSNSRSEMNVSTLELGDSALYLCASSLSPTSGAPRNEQFFGPGTRLTVL.

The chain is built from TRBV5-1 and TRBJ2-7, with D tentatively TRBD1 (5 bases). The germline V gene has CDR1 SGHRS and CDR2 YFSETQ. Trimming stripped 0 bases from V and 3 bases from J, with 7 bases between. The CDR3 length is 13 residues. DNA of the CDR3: TGCGCCAGCAGCTTGGAGGGGTACTACGAGCAGTACTTC. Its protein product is CASSLEGYYEQYF.

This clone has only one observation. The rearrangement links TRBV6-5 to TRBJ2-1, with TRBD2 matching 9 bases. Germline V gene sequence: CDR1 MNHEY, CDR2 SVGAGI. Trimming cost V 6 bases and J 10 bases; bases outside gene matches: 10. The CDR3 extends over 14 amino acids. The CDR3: CASSPIWRGGEQFF. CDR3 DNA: TGTGCCAGCAGCCCCATTTGGCGGGGGGGGGAGCAGTTCTTC.

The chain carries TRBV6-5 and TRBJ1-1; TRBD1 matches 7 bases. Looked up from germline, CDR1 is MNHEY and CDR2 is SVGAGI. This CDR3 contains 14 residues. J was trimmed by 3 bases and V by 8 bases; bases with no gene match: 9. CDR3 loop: CASDSAGGYTEAFF. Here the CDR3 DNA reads TGTGCCAGCGATTCGGCAGGGGGATACACTGAAGCTTTCTTT.

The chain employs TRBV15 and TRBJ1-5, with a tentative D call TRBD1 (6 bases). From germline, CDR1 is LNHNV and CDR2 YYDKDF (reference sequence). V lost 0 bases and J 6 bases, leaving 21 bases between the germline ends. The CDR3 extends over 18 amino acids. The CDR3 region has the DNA TGTGCCACCAGCAGAGATGACGGGACACCCGTTCGATCTCAGCCCCAGCATTTT. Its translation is CATSRDDGTPVRSQPQHF.

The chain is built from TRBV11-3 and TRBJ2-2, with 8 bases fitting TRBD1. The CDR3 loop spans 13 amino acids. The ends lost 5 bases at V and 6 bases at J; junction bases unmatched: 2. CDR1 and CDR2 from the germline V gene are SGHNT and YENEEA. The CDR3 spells CASSLDRAGELFF. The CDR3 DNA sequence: TGTGCCAGCAGCCTGGACAGGGCCGGGGAGCTGTTTTTT.

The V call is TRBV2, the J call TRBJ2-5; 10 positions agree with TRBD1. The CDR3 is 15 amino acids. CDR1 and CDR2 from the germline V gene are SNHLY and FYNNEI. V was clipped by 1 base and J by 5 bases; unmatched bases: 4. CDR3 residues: CASSEGTGGKETQYF. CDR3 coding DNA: TGTGCCAGCAGTGAAGGGACAGGGGGTAAGGAGACCCAGTACTTC. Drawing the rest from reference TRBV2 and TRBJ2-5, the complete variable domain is EPEVTQTPSHQVTQMGQEVILRCVPISNHLYFYWYRQILGQKVEFLVSFYNNEISEKSEIFDDQFSVERPDGSNFTLKIRSTKLEDSAMYFCASSEGTGGKETQYFGPGTRLLVL.

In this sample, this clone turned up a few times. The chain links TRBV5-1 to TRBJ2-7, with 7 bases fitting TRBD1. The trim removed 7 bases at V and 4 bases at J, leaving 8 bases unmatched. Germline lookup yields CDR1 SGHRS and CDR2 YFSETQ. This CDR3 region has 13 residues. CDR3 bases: TGCGCCAGCGCCCAGGGGGATGCGTACGAGCAGTACTTC. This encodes CASAQGDAYEQYF.

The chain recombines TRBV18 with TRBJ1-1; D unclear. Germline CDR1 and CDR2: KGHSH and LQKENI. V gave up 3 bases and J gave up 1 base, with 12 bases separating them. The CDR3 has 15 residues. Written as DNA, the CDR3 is TGTGCCAGCTCACCTTCGATCACAGAGAACACTGAAGCTTTCTTT. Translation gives CASSPSITENTEAFF.

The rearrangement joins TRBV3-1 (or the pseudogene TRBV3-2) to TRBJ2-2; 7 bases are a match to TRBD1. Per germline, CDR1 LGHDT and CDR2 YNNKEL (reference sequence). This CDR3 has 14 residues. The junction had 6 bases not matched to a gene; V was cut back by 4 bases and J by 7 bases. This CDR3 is CASSRTGAVGELFF. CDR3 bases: TGTGCCAGCAGCCGCACAGGGGCGGTCGGGGAGCTGTTTTTT.

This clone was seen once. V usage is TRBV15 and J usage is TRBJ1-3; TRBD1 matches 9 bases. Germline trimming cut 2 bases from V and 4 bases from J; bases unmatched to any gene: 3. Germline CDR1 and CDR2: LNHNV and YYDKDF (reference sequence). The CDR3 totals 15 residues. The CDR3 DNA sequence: TGTGCCACCAGCAGATACGGGACAGGGGGAAACACCATATATTTT. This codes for CATSRYGTGGNTIYF.

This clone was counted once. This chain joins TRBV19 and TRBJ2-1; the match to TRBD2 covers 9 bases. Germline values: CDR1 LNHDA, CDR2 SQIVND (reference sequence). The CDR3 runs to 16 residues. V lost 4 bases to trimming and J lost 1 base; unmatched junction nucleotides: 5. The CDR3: CASSRTSETSYNEQFF. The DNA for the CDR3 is TGTGCCAGTAGTAGGACTAGCGAGACATCCTACAATGAGCAGTTCTTC.

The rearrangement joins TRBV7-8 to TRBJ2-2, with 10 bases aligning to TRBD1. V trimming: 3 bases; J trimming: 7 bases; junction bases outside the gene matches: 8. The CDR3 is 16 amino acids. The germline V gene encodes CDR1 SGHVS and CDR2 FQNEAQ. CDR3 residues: CASSLRQGAQHGELFF. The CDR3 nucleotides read TGTGCCAGCAGCTTGAGACAGGGGGCGCAGCACGGGGAGCTGTTTTTT.

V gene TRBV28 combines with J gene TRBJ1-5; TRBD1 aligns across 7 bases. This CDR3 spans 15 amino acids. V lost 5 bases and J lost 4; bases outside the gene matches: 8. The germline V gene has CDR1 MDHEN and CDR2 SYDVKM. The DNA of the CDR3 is TGTGCCAGCAGTCCGTACAGGGGAGGAAATCAGCCCCAGCATTTT. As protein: CASSPYRGGNQPQHF.

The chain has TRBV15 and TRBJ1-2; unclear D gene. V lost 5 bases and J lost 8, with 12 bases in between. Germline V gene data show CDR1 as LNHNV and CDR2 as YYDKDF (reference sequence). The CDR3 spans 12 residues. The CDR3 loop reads CATSPRMEGYTF. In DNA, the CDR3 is TGTGCCACCAGCCCCCGTATGGAGGGCTACACCTTC.

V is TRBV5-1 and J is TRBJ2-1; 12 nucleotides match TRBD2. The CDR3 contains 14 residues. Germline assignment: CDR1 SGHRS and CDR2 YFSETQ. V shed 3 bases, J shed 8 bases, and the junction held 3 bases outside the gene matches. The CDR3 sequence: CASSSTSGSYEQFF. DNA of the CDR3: TGCGCCAGCAGCTCGACTAGCGGGAGTTATGAGCAGTTCTTC.

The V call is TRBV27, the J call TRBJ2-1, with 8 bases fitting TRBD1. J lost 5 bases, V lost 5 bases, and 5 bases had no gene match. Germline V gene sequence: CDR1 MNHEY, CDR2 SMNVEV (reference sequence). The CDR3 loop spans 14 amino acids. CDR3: CASSAWTGNNEQFF. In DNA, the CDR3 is TGTGCCAGCAGTGCTTGGACAGGGAACAATGAGCAGTTCTTC.

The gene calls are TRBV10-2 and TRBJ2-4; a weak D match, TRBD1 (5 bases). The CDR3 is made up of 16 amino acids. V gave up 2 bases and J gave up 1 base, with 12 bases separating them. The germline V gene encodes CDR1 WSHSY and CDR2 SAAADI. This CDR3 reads CASSEVTARAKNIQYF. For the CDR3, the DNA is TGCGCCAGCAGTGAGGTGACAGCCCGCGCCAAAAACATTCAGTACTTC.